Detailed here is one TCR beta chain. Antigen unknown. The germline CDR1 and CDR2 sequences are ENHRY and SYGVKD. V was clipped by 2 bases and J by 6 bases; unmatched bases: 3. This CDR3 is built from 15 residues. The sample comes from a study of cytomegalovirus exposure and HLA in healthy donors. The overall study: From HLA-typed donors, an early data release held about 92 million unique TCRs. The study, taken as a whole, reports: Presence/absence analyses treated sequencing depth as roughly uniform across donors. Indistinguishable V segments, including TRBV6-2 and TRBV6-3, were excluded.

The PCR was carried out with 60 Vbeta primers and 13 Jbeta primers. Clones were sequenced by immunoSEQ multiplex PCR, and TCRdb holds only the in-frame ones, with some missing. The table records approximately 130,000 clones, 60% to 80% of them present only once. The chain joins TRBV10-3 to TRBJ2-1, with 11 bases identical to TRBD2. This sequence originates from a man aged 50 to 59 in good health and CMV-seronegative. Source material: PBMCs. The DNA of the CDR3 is TGTGCCATCAGTGAGCCGGGACTAGCGGTCAATGAGCAGTTCTTC. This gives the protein CAISEPGLAVNEQFF.